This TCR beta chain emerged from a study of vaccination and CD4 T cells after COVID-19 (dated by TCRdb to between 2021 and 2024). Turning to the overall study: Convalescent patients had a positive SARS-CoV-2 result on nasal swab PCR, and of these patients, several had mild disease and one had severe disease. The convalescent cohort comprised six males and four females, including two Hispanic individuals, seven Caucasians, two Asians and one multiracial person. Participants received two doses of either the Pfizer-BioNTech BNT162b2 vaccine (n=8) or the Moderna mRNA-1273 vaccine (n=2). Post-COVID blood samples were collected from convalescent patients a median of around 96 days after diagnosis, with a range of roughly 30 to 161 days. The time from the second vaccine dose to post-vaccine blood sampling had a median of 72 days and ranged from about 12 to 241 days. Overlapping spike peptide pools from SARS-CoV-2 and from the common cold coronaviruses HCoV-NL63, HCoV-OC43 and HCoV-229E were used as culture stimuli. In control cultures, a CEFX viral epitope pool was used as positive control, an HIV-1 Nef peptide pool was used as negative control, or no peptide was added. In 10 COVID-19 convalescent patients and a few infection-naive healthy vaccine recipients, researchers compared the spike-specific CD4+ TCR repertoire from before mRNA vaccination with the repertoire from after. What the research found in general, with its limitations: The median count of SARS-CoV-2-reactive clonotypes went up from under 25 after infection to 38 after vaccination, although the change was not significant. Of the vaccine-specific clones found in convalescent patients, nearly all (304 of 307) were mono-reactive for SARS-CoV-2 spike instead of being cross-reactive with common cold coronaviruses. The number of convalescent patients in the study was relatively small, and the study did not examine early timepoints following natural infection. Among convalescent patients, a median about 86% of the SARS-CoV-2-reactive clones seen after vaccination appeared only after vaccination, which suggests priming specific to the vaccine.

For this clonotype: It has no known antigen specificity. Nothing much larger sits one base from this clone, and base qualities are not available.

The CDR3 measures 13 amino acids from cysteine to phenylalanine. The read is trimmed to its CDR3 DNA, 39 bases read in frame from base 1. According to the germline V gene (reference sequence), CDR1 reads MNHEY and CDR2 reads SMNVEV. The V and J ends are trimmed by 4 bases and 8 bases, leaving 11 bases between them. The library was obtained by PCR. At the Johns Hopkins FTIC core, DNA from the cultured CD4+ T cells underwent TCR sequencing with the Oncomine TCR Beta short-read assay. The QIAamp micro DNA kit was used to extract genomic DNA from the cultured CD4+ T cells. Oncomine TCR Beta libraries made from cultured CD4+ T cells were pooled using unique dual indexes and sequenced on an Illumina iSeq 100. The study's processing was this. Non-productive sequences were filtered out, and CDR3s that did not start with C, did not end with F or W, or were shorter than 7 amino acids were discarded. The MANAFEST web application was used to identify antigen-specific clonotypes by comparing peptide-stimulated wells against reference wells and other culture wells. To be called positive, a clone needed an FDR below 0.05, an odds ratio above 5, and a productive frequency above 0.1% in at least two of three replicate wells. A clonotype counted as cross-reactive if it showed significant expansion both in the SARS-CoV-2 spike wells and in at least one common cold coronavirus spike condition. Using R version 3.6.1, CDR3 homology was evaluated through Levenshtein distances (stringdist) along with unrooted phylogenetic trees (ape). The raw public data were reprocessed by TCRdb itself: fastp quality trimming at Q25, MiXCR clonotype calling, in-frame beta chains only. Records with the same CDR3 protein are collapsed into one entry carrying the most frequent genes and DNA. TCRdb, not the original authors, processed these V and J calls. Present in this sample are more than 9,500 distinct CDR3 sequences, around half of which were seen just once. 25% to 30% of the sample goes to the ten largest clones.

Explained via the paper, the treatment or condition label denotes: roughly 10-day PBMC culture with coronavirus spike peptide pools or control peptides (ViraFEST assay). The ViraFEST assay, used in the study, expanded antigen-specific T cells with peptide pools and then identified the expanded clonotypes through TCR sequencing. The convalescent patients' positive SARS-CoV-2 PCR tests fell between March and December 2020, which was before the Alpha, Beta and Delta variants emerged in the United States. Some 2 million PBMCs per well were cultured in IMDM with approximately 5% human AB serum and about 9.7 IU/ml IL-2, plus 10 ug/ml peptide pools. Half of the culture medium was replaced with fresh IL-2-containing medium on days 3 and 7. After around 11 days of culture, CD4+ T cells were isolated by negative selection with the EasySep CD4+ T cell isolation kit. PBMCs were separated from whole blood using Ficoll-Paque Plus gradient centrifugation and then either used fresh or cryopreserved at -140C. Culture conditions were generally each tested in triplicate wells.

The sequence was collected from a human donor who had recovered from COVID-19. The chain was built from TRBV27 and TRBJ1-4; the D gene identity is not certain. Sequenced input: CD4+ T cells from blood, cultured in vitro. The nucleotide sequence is TGTGCCAGCAGTTGGAGTTTAGGGGAAAAACTGTTTTTT. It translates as CASSWSLGEKLFF.